This TCR beta chain was captured in a study of blood T cell repertoires in COVID-19. During active infection, Seattle patients enrolled and were then monitored through disease. In the study's own analysis: Reference gene primers were amplified, and this amplification served to estimate nucleated cell counts. The data were produced by immunoSEQ multiplex PCR, yet TCRdb's version contains in-frame clones alone and is incomplete. The DNA was the basis for D and trimming; V, J and clone size are from that table. Among about 360,000 clones listed, 86% were seen once. V was shortened by 2 bases and J by 1 base, with 12 bases between the two germline ends. The germline V gene encodes CDR1 LNHDA and CDR2 SQIVND (reference sequence). The CDR3 has 16 amino acids.

V usage is TRBV19 and J usage is TRBJ1-3; D gene uncertain. This TCR was sampled from an older woman with COVID-19, enrolled during active disease. The specimen sequenced was peripheral blood. CDR3 in amino acids: CASSIRGTLSGNTIYF. The DNA of the CDR3 is TGTGCCAGTAGTATAAGAGGTACCCTTTCTGGAAACACCATATATTTT. Filled out from reference TRBV19 and TRBJ1-3, the complete variable domain reads DGGITQSPKYLFRKEGQNVTLSCEQNLNHDAMYWYRQDPGQGLRLIYYSQIVNDFQKGDIAEGYSVSREKKESFPLTVTSAQKNPTAFYLCASSIRGTLSGNTIYFGEGSWLTVV.